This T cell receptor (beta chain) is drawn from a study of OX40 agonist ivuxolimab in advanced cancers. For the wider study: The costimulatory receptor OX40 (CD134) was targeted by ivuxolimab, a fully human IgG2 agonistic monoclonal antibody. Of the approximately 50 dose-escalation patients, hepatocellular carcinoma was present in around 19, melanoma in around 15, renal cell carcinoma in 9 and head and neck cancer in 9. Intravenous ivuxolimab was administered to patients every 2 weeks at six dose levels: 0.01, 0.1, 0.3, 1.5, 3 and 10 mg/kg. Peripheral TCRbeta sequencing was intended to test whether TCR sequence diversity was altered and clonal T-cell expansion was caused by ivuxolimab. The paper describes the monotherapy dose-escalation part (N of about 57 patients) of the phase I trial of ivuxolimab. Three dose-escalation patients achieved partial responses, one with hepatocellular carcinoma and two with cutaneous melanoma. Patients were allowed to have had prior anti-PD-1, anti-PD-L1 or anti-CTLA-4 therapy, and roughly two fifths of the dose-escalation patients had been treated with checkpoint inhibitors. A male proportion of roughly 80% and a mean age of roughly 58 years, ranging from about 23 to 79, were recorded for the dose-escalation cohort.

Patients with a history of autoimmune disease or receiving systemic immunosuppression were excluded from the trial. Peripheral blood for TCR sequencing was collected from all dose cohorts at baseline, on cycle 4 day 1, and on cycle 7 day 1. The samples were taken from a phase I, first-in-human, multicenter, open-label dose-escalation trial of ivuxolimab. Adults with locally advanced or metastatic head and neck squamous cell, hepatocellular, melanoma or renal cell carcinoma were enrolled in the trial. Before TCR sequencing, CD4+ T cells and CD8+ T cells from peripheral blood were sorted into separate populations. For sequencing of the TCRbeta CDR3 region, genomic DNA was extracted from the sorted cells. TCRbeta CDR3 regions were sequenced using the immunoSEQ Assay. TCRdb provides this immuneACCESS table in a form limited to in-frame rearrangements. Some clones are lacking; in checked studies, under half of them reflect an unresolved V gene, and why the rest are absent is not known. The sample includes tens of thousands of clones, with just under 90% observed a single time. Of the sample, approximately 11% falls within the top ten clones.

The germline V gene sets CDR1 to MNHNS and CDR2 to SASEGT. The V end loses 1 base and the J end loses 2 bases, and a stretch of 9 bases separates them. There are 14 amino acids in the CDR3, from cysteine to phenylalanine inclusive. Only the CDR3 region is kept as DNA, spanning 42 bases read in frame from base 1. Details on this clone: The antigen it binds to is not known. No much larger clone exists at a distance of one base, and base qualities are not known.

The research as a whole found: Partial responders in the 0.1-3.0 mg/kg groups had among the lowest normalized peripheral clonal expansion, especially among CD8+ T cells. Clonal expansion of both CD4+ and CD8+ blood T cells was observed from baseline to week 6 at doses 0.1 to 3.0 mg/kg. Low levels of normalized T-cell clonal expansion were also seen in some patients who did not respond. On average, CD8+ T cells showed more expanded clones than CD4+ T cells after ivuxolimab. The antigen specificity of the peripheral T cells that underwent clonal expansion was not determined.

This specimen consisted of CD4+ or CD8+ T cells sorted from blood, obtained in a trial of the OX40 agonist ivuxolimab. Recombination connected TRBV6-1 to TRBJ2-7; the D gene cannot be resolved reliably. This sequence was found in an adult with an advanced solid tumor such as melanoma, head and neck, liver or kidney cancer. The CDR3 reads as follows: CASSEVWQAYEQYF. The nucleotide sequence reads TGTGCCAGCAGTGAAGTATGGCAGGCCTACGAGCAGTACTTC.